This passage covers 5 T cell receptor beta chains from one sample sequenced in a study of OX40 agonist ivuxolimab in advanced cancers. TCRdb's copy holds only in-frame clones and misses some; the assay was immunoSEQ multiplex PCR. Among roughly 74,000 clones listed, 84% were seen once. Specimen: CD4+ or CD8+ T cells sorted from blood, collected in a trial of the OX40 agonist ivuxolimab. The receptors were gathered from an adult with an advanced solid tumor such as melanoma, head and neck, liver or kidney cancer.

The chain employs TRBV21-1 and TRBJ2-7; TRBD1 is taken as the D call from the table, unchecked against the DNA. TRBV21-1 represents a pseudogene. This CDR3 has 14 amino acids. CDR3 DNA sequence: TGTGCCAGCAGCATCGGACAGGGGGGTTACGAGCAGTACTTC. Its protein is CASSIGQGGYEQYF.

The table lists this clone with a count of one. The chain links TRBV29-1 to TRBJ2-1; D not resolved. Trimming left V 4 bases short and J 6 bases short, with 10 bases between. Germline CDR1 is SQVTM and CDR2 is ANQGSEA. The CDR3 is made up of 12 amino acids. CDR3 nucleotides: TGCAGCGTTGGTTCATCGGGCAATGAGCAGTTCTTC. As protein: CSVGSSGNEQFF.

The V call is TRBV5-6, the J call TRBJ1-3; D remains ambiguous. Germline values: CDR1 SGHDT, CDR2 YYEEEE. This CDR3 is 18 amino acids long. V lost 1 base to trimming and J lost 2 bases, with 19 bases between them. CDR3 coding DNA: TGTGCCAGCAGCTTGTTTACAGAGCGCCCCGACGCTGGAAACACCATATATTTT. This encodes CASSLFTERPDAGNTIYF. Together with reference TRBV5-6 and TRBJ1-3, the CDR3 gives the full variable domain: DAGVTQSPTHLIKTRGQQVTLRCSPKSGHDTVSWYQQALGQGPQFIFQYYEEEERQRGNFPDRFSGHQFPNYSSELNVNALLLGDSALYLCASSLFTERPDAGNTIYFGEGSWLTVV.

A single count supports this clone. CDR3 in amino acids: CASSGWTGGYEQYF. CDR3 DNA: TGTGCCAGCAGCGGATGGACAGGGGGCTACGAGCAGTACTTC. This chain joins TRBV5-6 and TRBJ2-7; the match to TRBD1 covers 10 bases. The CDR3 runs to 14 residues. Per germline, CDR1 SGHDT and CDR2 YYEEEE. J gave up 3 bases and V 4 bases, and 4 bases lay outside the gene matches.

The chain combines TRBV14 with TRBJ2-1, with D tentatively TRBD1 or TRBD2 (5 bases each). Germline CDR1 is SGHDN and CDR2 is FVKESK. The CDR3 has 13 residues. V dropped 4 bases and J dropped 4 bases, with 8 bases sitting between them. As DNA, the CDR3 is TGTGCCAGCAGCCGGGACCATTACAATGAGCAGTTCTTC. Translated, it gives CASSRDHYNEQFF.